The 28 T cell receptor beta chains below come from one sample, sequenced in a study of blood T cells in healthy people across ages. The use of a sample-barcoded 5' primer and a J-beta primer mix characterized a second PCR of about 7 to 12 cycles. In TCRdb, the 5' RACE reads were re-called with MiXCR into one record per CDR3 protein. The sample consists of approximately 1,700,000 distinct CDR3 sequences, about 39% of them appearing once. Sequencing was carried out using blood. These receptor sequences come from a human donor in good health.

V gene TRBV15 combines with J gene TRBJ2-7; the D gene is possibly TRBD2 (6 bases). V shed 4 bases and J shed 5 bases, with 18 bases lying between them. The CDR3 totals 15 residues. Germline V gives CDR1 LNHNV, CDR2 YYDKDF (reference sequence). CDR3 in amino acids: CATSTPGGYFDEQYF. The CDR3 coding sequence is TGTGCCACCAGCACCCCTGGGGGGTATTTTGACGAGCAGTACTTC.

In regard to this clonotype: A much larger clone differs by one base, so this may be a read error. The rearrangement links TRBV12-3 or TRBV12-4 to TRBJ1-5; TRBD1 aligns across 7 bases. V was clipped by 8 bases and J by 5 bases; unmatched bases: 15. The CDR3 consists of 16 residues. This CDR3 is CASWGGGGVWDQPQHF. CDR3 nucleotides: TGTGCCAGCTGGGGGGGAGGGGGCGTGTGGGATCAGCCCCAGCATTTT.

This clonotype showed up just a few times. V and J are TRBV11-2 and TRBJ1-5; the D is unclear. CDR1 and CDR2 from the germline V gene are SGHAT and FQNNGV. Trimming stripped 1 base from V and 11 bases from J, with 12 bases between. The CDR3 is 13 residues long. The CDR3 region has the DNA TGTGCCAGCAGCTTAGCTACGGAGTTGGCCCAGCATTTT. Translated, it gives CASSLATELAQHF.

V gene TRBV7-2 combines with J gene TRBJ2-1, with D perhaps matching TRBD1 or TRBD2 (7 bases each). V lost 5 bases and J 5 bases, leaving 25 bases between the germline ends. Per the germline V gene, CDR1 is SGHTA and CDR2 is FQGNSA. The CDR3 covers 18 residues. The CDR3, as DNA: TGTGCCAGCAGCGCGGAAGACCCTGACAGGGAGGGGGACAATGAGCAGTTCTTC. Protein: CASSAEDPDREGDNEQFF.

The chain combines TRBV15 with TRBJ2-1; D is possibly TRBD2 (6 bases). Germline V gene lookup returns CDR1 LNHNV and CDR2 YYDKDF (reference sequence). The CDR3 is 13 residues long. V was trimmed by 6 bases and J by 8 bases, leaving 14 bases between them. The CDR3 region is CATSPGRLYEQFF. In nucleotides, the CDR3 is TGTGCCACCAGTCCAGGGAGGCTCTATGAGCAGTTCTTC.

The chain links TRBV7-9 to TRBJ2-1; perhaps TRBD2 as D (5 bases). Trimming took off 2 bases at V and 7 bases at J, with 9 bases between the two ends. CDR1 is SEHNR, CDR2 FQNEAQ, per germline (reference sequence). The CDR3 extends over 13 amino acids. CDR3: CASSLRRENEQFF. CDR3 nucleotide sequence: TGTGCCAGCAGCTTAAGACGGGAAAATGAGCAGTTCTTC.

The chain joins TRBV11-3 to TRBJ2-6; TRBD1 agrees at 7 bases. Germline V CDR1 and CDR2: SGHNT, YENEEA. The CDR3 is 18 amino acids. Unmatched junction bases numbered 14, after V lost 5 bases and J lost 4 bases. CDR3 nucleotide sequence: TGTGCCAGCAGCACCCCCCCGGGACAGTATACCGGGGCCAACGTCCTGACTTTC. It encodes CASSTPPGQYTGANVLTF.

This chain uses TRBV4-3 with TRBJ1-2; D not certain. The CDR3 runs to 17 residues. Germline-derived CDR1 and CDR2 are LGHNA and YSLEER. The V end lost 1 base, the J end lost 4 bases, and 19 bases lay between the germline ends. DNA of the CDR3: TGCGCCAGCAGCCAAGTTGGTACGGCAGGACGTAGCTATGGCTACACCTTC. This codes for CASSQVGTAGRSYGYTF.

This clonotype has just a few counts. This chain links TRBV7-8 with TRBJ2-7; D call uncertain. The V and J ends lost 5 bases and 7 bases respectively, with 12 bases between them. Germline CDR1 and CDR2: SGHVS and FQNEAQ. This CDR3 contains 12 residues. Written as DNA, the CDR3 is TGTGCCAGCAGCCCCCGGTATAGAGAGCAGTACTTC. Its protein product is CASSPRYREQYF.

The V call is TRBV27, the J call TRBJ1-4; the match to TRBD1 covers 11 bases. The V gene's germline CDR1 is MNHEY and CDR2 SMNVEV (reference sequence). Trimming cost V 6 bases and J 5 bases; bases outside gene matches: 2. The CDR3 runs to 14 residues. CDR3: CASRGTGGNEKLFF. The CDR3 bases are TGTGCCAGCAGGGGGACAGGGGGGAATGAAAAACTGTTTTTT.

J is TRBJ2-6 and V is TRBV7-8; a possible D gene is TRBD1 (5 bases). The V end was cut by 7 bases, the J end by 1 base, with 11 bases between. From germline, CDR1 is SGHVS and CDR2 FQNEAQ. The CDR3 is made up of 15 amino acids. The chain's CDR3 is CASTERGSGANVLTF. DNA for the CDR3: TGTGCCAGCACCGAAAGGGGATCTGGGGCCAACGTCCTGACTTTC.

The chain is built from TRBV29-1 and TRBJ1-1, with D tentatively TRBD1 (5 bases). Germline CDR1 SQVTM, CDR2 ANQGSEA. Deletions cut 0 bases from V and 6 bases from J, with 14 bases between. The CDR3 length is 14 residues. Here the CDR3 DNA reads TGCAGCGTTGAAGAGGGGGGTGGTGGGTCTGAAGCTTTCTTT. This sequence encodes CSVEEGGGGSEAFF.

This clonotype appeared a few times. The CDR3 region has the DNA TGTGCCAGCAGTTTAAGGGGGCGGGAAGGCGGCTACACCTTC. This codes for CASSLRGREGGYTF. The chain couples TRBV12-3 or TRBV12-4 to TRBJ1-2, with 7 positions matching TRBD1. The CDR3 is 14 amino acids. V lost 2 bases, J lost 8 bases, and 8 bases stayed unmatched.

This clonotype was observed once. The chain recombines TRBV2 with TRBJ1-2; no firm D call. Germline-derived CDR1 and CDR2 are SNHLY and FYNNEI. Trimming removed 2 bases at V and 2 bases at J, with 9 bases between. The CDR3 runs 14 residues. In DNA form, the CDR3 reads TGTGCCAGCAGTGAATATACTGAAAACTATGGCTACACCTTC. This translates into CASSEYTENYGYTF.

CDR3 amino acids: CASSAGQGSETQYF. The CDR3 DNA sequence: TGCGCCAGCAGCGCGGGACAGGGGTCGGAGACCCAGTACTTC. This chain joins TRBV5-1 and TRBJ2-7; 10 bases are a match to TRBD1. TRBJ2-5 matches the DNA end more closely, so the J call is doubtful. This CDR3 is 14 amino acids long. From germline, CDR1 is SGHRS and CDR2 YFSETQ.

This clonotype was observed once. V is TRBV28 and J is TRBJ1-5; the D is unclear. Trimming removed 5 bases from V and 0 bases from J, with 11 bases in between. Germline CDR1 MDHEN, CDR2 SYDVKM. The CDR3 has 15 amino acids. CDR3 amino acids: CASSITDYSNQPQHF. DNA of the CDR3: TGTGCCAGCAGTATAACAGATTATAGCAATCAGCCCCAGCATTTT.

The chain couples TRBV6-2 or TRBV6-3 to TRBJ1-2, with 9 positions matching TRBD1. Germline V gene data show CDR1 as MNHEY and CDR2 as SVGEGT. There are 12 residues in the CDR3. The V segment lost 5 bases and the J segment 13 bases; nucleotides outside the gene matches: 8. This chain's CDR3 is CASSTGTGYFTF. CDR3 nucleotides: TGTGCCAGCAGTACCGGGACAGGGTATTTCACCTTC.

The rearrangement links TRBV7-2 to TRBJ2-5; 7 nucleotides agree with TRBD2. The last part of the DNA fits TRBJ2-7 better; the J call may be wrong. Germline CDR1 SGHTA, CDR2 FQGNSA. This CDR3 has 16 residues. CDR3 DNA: TGTGCCAGCAGCTTAGGTGCTAGCGGCCTTTGGTCCGAGCAGTACTTC. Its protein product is CASSLGASGLWSEQYF.

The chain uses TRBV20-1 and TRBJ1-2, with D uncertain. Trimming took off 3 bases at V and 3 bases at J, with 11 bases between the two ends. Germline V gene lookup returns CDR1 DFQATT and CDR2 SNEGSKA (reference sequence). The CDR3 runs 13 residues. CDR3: CSARRTGDYGYTF. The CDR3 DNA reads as TGCAGTGCTAGGAGGACCGGGGACTATGGCTACACCTTC.

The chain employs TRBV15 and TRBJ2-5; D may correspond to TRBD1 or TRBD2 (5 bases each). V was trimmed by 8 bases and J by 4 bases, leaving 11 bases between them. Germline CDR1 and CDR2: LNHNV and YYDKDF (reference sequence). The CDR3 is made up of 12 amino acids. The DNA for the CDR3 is TGTGCCACCGCCGGGACGGGAGAGACCCAGTACTTC. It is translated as CATAGTGETQYF.

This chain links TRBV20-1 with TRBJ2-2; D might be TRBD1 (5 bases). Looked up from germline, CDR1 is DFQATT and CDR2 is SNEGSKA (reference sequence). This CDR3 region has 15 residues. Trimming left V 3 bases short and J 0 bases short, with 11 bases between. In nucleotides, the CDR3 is TGCAGTGCTAGCCAGGGCGCCCCGAACACCGGGGAGCTGTTTTTT. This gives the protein CSASQGAPNTGELFF.

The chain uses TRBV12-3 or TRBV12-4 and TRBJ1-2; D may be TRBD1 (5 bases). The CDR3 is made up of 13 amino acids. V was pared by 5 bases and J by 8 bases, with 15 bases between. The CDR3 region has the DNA TGTGCCAGCAGTCTCGTGGGGGTCGAGGGCTACACCTTC. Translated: CASSLVGVEGYTF.

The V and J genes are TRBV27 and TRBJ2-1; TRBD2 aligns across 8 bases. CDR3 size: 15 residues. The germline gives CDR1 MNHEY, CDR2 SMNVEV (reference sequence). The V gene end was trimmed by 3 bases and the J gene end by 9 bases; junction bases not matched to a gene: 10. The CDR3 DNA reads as TGTGCCAGCAGTTTTTATAGCGGGACGACAGGTGAGCAGTTCTTC. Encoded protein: CASSFYSGTTGEQFF.

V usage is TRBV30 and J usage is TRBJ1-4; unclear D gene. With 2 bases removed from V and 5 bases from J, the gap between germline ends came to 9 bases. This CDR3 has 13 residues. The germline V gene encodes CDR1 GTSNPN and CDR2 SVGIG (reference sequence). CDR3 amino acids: CAWSSTPNEKLFF. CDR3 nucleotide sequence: TGTGCCTGGAGTTCGACACCGAATGAAAAACTGTTTTTT.

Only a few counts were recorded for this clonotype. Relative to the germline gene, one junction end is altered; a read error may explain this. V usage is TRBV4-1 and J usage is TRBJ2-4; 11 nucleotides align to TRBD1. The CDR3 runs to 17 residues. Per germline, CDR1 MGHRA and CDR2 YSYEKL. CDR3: CASGQPPRDRGGSRQYF. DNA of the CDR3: TGCGCCAGCGGCCAACCCCCCCGGGACAGGGGGGGGAGTAGGCAGTACTTC.

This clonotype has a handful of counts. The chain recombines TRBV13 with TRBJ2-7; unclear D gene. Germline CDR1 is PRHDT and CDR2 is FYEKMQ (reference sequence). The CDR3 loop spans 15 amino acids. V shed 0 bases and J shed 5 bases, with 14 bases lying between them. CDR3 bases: TGTGCCAGCAGCTTAGGAGGCCACACACCCAACGAGCAGTACTTC. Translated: CASSLGGHTPNEQYF.

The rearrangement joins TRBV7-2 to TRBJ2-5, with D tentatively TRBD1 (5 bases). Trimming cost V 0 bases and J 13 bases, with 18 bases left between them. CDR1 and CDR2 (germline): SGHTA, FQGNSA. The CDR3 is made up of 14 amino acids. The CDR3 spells CASSLAGADTTAYF. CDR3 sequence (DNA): TGTGCCAGCAGCTTAGCAGGGGCAGACACCACTGCGTACTTC.

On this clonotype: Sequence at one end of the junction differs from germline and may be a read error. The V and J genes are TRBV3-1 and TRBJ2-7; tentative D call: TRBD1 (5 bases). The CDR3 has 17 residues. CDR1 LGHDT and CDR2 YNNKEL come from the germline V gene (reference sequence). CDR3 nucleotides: TGTGCCCGCAGCCAAGTTCAGGGCTGGGCAGGATGGTCCGAGCAGTACTTC. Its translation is CARSQVQGWAGWSEQYF.